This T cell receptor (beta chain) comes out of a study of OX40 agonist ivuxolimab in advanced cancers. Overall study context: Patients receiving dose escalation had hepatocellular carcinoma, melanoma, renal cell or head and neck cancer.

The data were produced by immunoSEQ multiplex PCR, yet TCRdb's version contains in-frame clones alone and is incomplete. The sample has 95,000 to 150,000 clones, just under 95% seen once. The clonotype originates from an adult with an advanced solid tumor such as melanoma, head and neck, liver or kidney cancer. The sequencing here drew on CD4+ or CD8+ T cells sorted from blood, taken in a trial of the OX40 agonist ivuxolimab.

The CDR3 bases are TGTGCCAGCAGCGTAGCCCCACTAGCGGGGGACACAGATACGCAGTATTTT. It translates to CASSVAPLAGDTDTQYF. The chain carries TRBV9 and TRBJ2-3, with 11 positions matching TRBD2. V trimming: 0 bases; J trimming: 2 bases; junction bases outside the gene matches: 5. Germline V gives CDR1 SGDLS, CDR2 YYNGEE. The CDR3 covers 17 residues.